This T cell receptor beta chain derives from a study of T cells expressing NK-cell markers. The CDR3 is made up of 15 amino acids. Study-wide results and limits: Dominant NKG2C+ clonotype frequencies of 1.0-7.0% of CD8+ T cells were measured in more than 5 donors.

On this clonotype itself: Its antigen is undetermined.

TCRdb derives one entry per CDR3 protein from the 5' RACE reads, leaving out DNA. There are fewer than 300,000 distinct CDR3 sequences in the sample, with around 3.9% held by the top ten. This sequence joins TRBV12-3 or TRBV12-4 and TRBJ2-3; TCRdb selects TRBD2, and the lack of DNA leaves this call unchecked. The sequence was obtained from a woman aged 18 to 75 in good health. The sequenced sample was blood T cells: a sorted CD56 or NKG2C T cell subset, CD4+ or CD8+ T cells, or bulk PBMC T cells (not recorded which). The CDR3 loop is CASSLGGGGADTQYF.